Listed here are 2 T cell receptor beta chains from one sample, sequenced in a study of metastatic and nonmetastatic thyroid tumors. TCRdb re-clonotyped the PCR reads via MiXCR. The sample lists about 59,000 clones, 25% to 35% occurring once. Not a single patient had been given any form of treatment at any point before undergoing thyroid surgery. Sequenced input: blood. These receptors came from a female donor with papillary thyroid cancer or a benign thyroid nodule (not recorded which). Some clones in this sample may be carry-over from other donors' samples.

The V and J genes are TRBV4-1 and TRBJ2-7; either TRBD1 or TRBD2 may supply D (5 bases each). The germline CDR1 and CDR2 sequences are MGHRA and YSYEKL. V lost 3 bases, J lost 0 bases, and 9 bases lay in between. The CDR3 sequence is 14 residues long. Written as DNA, the CDR3 is TGCGCCAGCAGCCACCGGGACGCCTCCTACGAGCAGTACTTC. Translated, it gives CASSHRDASYEQYF.

This clone was counted many times. This chain joins TRBV4-3 and TRBJ2-1; unclear D gene. The CDR3 has 15 amino acids. V was clipped by 0 bases and J by 5 bases, with 11 bases between them. Germline V gene sequence: CDR1 LGHNA, CDR2 YSLEER. For the CDR3, the DNA is TGCGCCAGCAGCCAAGATGGAACACCTCACAATGAGCAGTTCTTC. Translated: CASSQDGTPHNEQFF.